The following is a TCR beta chain sequence with its context. This clonotype was seen a handful of times. What antigen it recognizes has not been identified. Qualities for individual bases were not recorded, and no much larger clone is one base off. Donors were 35 to 40 systemically healthy Caucasian individuals from Russia aged roughly 6 to 100 years. Each donor gave about 9.7 milliliters of peripheral blood, drawn into EDTA-treated Vacutainer tubes. PBMCs were isolated by Ficoll-Paque density-gradient centrifugation, with at least 7 million obtained per sample. Total RNA, at least 6 micrograms per sample, was extracted from PBMCs with Trizol reagent. Naive CD45RAhigh/CD27high T cell percentages were measured by flow cytometry on a PBMC aliquot from every donor. This sample is part of a study of blood T cells in healthy people across ages (dated by TCRdb to the mid-2010s). Study-wide context: Template switching captured roughly one uniquely barcoded TCR beta cDNA molecule per two T cells in model experiments. Age-related changes in TCR beta repertoire diversity were measured in the study by deep sequencing normalized with unique cDNA molecular identifiers. The donors were split into four age groups: young (average around 15 years), middle-aged (roughly 42), aged (more than 55) and long-lived (approximately 80). To avoid experimental bias, donors of different ages were spread randomly across the sequencing lanes. For two donors (one aged 18 to 30 and one aged 80 or older), the study analyzed two additional independent replicas of 1 million unique cDNA reads from the same blood draw. Here is what the overall study found, with its caveats: The long-lived group showed more naive CD4+ T cells, fewer expanded clones and increased TCR diversity than the aged group, suggesting age selection. Estimates of total diversity based on one million sequenced T cells were considered lower bounds and underestimates. Observed TCR beta diversity correlated strongly with the percentage of naive T cells measured by flow cytometry. Conclusive comparison of naive and antigen-experienced compartments was prevented by the profiling of bulk unsorted PBMCs. Because donor CMV infection status was unknown, age-related changes in expanded clonotypes were potentially confounded. Observed TCR beta diversity per million T cells fell roughly linearly with age, and a significant reduction was already apparent by age roughly 40.

The library came from 5' RACE. These reads were obtained on an Illumina HiSeq 2500. A second about 7 to 11 cycle PCR used a sample-barcoded 5' primer and a J-beta primer mix. Each TCR beta cDNA molecule received a unique molecular identifier from a template-switch 5' adaptor carrying 12 random nucleotides. Each sample yielded at least 3 million CDR3-containing paired-end reads. The Mint cDNA synthesis kit, primed by a TRBC-specific oligonucleotide, was used to synthesize first-strand cDNA from all RNA. All cDNA was treated with uracil-DNA glycosylase and then went through a first 18-cycle PCR with the universal primers M1SS and BC2_uni_R. The paper's processing steps were these. Each sample was normalized by randomly selecting 1 million high-quality reads, each carrying a distinct molecular identifier. Reads with shared molecular identifiers were discarded instead of being binned into consensus sequences. MiTCR, set to a Q25 quality threshold and the strictest error-elimination algorithm, was used for CDR3 identification, clonotype clustering and error correction. A nonparametric unseen species model using Euler transformation provided a lower-bound estimate of total TCR beta diversity. TCRdb cleaned the public reads at Q25 with fastp, built clones with MiXCR and kept in-frame beta chains. Each entry merges the rows of one CDR3 protein and shows their most common DNA and genes. These V and J calls originate from TCRdb's pipeline instead of the authors' own analysis. The sample records hundreds of thousands of distinct CDR3 sequences, around two fifths of which are singletons. Around 30% of the sample comes from the top ten.

Counted from cysteine to phenylalanine, this CDR3 has 13 amino acids. Only CDR3 DNA remains: 39 bases, in frame from the first base. From the germline V gene, CDR1 is SQVTM and CDR2 is ANQGSEA. V sheds 8 bases and J sheds 2 bases, leaving 15 bases between their ends. The rearranged segments are TRBV29-1 and TRBJ2-5; D gene: possibly TRBD2, on 6 matching bases. This TCR was sampled from a man older than 75 in good health. Sequenced sample: blood. The CDR3 sequence is CSHQGGGQETQYF. Here is the DNA: TGCAGCCACCAAGGCGGAGGGCAAGAGACCCAGTACTTC.